The text below deals with one T cell receptor beta chain. TCRdb keeps only in-frame clones here, not all; method: immunoSEQ multiplex PCR. The profile shows around 310,000 clones, 89% of them singletons. The sample belongs to a study of blood T cell repertoires in COVID-19. Background on the study: T cells, B-cell-depleted T cells, or PBMCs provided the cDNA or gDNA that served as material.

The receptor comes from a woman aged 55-69 years with acute or convalescent COVID-19. The source material was peripheral blood.

This CDR3 is CASSLQGVYEQYF. CDR3 DNA sequence: TGTGCCAGCAGTTTACAGGGGGTCTACGAGCAGTACTTC. The chain employs TRBV28 and TRBJ2-7; 7 nucleotides match TRBD1. The V and J ends lost 2 bases and 3 bases, in that order; junction bases with no gene match: 1. Germline V gives CDR1 MDHEN, CDR2 SYDVKM. This CDR3 has 13 residues.